This is a list of T cell receptor beta chains from one sample in a study of T cells expressing NK-cell markers. From its re-call of the 5' RACE reads, TCRdb lists each CDR3 protein once, without DNA. The table lists some 410,000 distinct CDR3 sequences. Sequencing was done on a sample of blood T cells: a sorted CD56 or NKG2C T cell subset, CD4+ or CD8+ T cells, or bulk PBMC T cells (not recorded which). These TCRs come from a woman between 18 and 75 years old in good health. Both conserved end residues are part of each CDR3.

TRBJ2-5 TRBV20-1 CSASLGAEETQYF
TRBJ1-6 TRBV20-1 CSARTVNYNSPLHF
TRBJ1-6 TRBV30 CAWSGPWQLNSPLHF
TRBJ1-3 TRBV10-3 CAISGGASGNTIYF
TRBJ2-1 TRBV20-1 CSARAGPSVHEQFF
TRBJ2-7 TRBV20-1 CSARRQPPYEQYF
TRBJ2-7 TRBV14 CASSQVLQNEQYF
TRBJ1-1 TRBV12-3/TRBV12-4 CASTLGGRAEAFF
TRBJ1-4 TRBV19 CASRREQKYNEKLFF
TRBJ2-5 TRBV6-5 CASSYGRYRQETQYF
TRBJ1-4 TRBV29-1 CSALHREILFF
TRBJ2-7 TRBV28 CASSTTSGRASEQYF
TRBJ1-4 TRBV12-3/TRBV12-4 CASSENTFSNEKLFF
TRBJ2-3 TRBV5-6 CASSLLRLSGGTQYF
TRBJ2-3 TRBV24-1 CATSDTSARTDTQYF
TRBJ2-7 TRBV7-6 CASSLAKGLAGGYEQYF
TRBJ1-4 TRBV6-6 CASSPHYNEKLFF
TRBJ1-1 TRBV12-3/TRBV12-4 CASSKGGVTEAFF
TRBJ2-1 TRBV30 CARRGEDPYNEQFF
TRBJ2-1 TRBV7-3 CASSQGSPGLAGVREYNEQFF
TRBJ2-1 TRBV6-2/TRBV6-3 CASSYPPGLEFDNEQFF
TRBJ2-5 TRBV20-1 CSAKRQQETQYF
TRBJ2-2 TRBV7-9 CASSLLALNTGELFF
TRBJ2-5 TRBV7-9 CASSPPAYQETQYF
TRBJ1-3 TRBV7-2 CASSLVARSGNTIYF
TRBJ2-3 TRBV24-1 CATSDPSGGGTDTQYF
TRBJ2-1 TRBV5-6 CASSLVGRVGQSYNEQFF
TRBJ1-1 TRBV6-2/TRBV6-3 CASGRGSTEAFF
TRBJ2-4 TRBV2 CARQELALGKNIQYF
TRBJ2-7 TRBV3-1 CASSQEVNAYEQYF
TRBJ2-3 TRBV11-2 CASSLPRGVGTDTQYF
TRBJ2-2 TRBV20-1 CSATASNTGELFF
TRBJ2-5 TRBV7-6 CASSRPTPGSLLETQYF
TRBJ1-1 TRBV10-3 CAIRDMTEMNTEAFF
TRBJ2-7 TRBV5-4 CASSQTDTPPYEQYF
TRBJ2-1 TRBV12-3/TRBV12-4 CASSPGGDEQFF
TRBJ1-6 TRBV12-3/TRBV12-4 CASTILGDSPLHF
TRBJ1-2 TRBV6-5 CASSPQAYGYTF